This T cell receptor beta chain was captured by sequencing in a study of T cell responses to AZD1222 COVID-19 vaccine. Overall study results and limits: Spike-specific TCR breadth and depth went up after people got two AZD1222 doses.

TCRdb's table, derived via immunoSEQ multiplex PCR, lists solely in-frame clones and lacks some. This sample has 110,000 or so clones, with 85% to 90% found just once. Germline CDR1 and CDR2: MNHEY and SVGEGT. The V end lost 2 bases, the J end lost 7 bases, and 11 bases lay between the germline ends. CDR3 length equals 14 residues. Only a few counts were recorded for this clone. The antigen is not known. The TCR originated in an adult who received the AZD1222 COVID-19 vaccine. The material sequenced was peripheral blood, taken 28 days after the second AZD1222 dose. V is TRBV6-2 or TRBV6-3 and J is TRBJ2-2; D is unclear. As DNA, the CDR3 is TGTGCCAGCAGTTACGGTAGCCTCGGCGGGGAGCTGTTTTTT. The encoded protein is CASSYGSLGGELFF.